The text below deals with one TCR beta chain. These data are taken from a study of blood T cells in healthy people across ages. The CDR3 has 14 residues. Germline lookup yields CDR1 SGHRS and CDR2 YFSETQ. The V segment lost 4 bases and the J segment 11 bases; nucleotides outside the gene matches: 12. A second PCR, run for about 7 to 12 cycles, used a sample-barcoded 5' primer plus a J-beta primer mix. In TCRdb, the 5' RACE reads were re-called with MiXCR into one record per CDR3 protein. The sample contains about 1,600,000 distinct CDR3 sequences, roughly 40% of which appear only once. The chain carries TRBV5-1 and TRBJ1-1, with TRBD1 matching over 9 bases. The material sequenced was blood. This TCR came from a woman aged 18-29 years in good health. CDR3 sequence (DNA): TGCGCCAGCAGCGATGCCACAGGGGGCGAGGGGGCTTTCTTT. It yields the protein CASSDATGGEGAFF.